The 5 T cell receptor beta chains below all came from one sample that was sequenced in a study of beta chain features in type 1 diabetes. The investigators reverse transcribed all of the isolated RNA, so they sequenced expressed TCRB transcripts. TCRdb's copy holds only in-frame clones and misses some; the assay was immunoSEQ multiplex PCR. Of over 700,000 clones listed, roughly a sixth are singletons. The sample comprised naive CD4+ T cells from blood. The receptors derive from a young woman in good health.

V is TRBV2 and J is TRBJ1-2; D is perhaps TRBD1 (5 bases). With 7 bases removed from V and 6 bases from J, the gap between germline ends came to 15 bases. Germline CDR1 reads SNHLY; CDR2 reads FYNNEI. The CDR3 loop spans 13 amino acids. The CDR3 reads CASNVEQADGYTF. Here the CDR3 DNA reads TGTGCCAGCAATGTGGAACAGGCGGATGGCTACACCTTC.

This sequence joins TRBV7-3 and TRBJ2-3, with TRBD2 as a possible D gene (6 bases). V was trimmed by 4 bases and J by 3 bases, leaving 14 bases between them. The CDR3 contains 15 residues. The germline gives CDR1 SGHTA, CDR2 FQGTGA. Written as DNA, the CDR3 is TGTGCCAGCAGCTCAGGATCGGGAGTAACAGATACGCAGTATTTT. Its protein product is CASSSGSGVTDTQYF.

The chain recombines TRBV28 with TRBJ1-3; weak D call: TRBD1 (6 bases). Germline assignment: CDR1 MDHEN and CDR2 SYDVKM. The CDR3 spans 13 residues. The V end was cut by 3 bases, the J end by 4 bases, with 7 bases between. The CDR3 reads CASSLRGGNTIYF. The DNA for the CDR3 is TGTGCCAGCAGTTTGAGGGGGGGAAACACCATATATTTT. Full variable domain (rest looked up from reference TRBV28 and TRBJ1-3): DVKVTQSSRYLVKRTGEKVFLECVQDMDHENMFWYRQDPGLGLRLIYFSYDVKMKEKGDIPEGYSVSREKKERFSLILESASTNQTSMYLCASSLRGGNTIYFGEGSWLTVV.

This clone turned up a few times. The J gene is TRBJ2-1, the V gene TRBV7-2; tentatively, D is TRBD2 (6 bases). Germline V gives CDR1 SGHTA, CDR2 FQGNSA. V was cut by 2 bases and J by 3 bases, with 11 bases left in between. The CDR3 length is 15 residues. The CDR3 reads CASSLWDSFYNEQFF. DNA for the CDR3: TGTGCCAGCAGCTTATGGGACTCCTTCTACAATGAGCAGTTCTTC.

This clone was seen only a few times. The CDR3 bases are TGCGCCAGCAGCAAGGGGATGAACACTGAAGCTTTCTTT. Its translation: CASSKGMNTEAFF. The rearrangement links TRBV5-1 to TRBJ1-1; D may be TRBD1 (5 bases). Germline V lookup: CDR1 SGHRS, CDR2 YFSETQ. The CDR3 contains 13 residues. The ends were cut back, 4 bases at V and 0 bases at J, with 7 bases in the middle.